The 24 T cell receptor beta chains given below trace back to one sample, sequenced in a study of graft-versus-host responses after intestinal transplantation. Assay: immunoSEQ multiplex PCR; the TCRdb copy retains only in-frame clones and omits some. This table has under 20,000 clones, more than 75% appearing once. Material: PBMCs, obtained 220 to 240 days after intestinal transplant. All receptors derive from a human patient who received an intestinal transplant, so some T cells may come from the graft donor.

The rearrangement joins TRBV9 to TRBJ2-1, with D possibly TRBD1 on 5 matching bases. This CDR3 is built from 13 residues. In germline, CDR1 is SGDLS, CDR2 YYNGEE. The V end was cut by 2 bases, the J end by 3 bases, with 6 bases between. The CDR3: CASSVGHYNEQFF. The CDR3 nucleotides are TGTGCCAGCAGCGTGGGGCACTACAATGAGCAGTTCTTC.

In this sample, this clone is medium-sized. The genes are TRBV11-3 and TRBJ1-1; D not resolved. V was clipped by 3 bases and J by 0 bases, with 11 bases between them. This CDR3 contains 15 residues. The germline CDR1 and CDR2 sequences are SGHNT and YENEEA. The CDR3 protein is CASSFLTLLNTEAFF. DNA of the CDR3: TGTGCCAGCAGCTTTCTGACCCTTTTGAACACTGAAGCTTTCTTT.

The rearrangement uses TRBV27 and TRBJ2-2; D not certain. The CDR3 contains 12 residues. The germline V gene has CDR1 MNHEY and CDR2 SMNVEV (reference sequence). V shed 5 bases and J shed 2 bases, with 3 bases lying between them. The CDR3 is CASSPNTGELFF. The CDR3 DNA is TGTGCCAGCAGTCCAAACACCGGGGAGCTGTTTTTT.

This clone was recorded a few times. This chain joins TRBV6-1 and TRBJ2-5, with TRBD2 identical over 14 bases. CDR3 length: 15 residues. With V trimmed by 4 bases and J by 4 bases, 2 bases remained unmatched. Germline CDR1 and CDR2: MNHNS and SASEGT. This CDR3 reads CASSGGTSGGETQYF. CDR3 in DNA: TGTGCCAGCAGTGGCGGGACTAGCGGGGGAGAGACCCAGTACTTC.

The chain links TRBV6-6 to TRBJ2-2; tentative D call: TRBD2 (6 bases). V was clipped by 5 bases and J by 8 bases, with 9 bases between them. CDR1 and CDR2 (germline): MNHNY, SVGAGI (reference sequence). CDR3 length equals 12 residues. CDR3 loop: CASSQLAGELFF. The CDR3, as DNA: TGTGCCAGCAGTCAGCTAGCGGGGGAGCTGTTTTTT.

Written as DNA, the CDR3 is TGTGCCAGCAGCGTGCAGGGGAACACAGATACGCAGTATTTT. Protein: CASSVQGNTDTQYF. This rearrangement joins TRBV9 to TRBJ2-3; tentatively, D is TRBD1 (6 bases). The germline V and J ends were trimmed by 2 bases and 2 bases, with 9 bases remaining between them. The CDR3 contains 14 residues. The germline V gene has CDR1 SGDLS and CDR2 YYNGEE.

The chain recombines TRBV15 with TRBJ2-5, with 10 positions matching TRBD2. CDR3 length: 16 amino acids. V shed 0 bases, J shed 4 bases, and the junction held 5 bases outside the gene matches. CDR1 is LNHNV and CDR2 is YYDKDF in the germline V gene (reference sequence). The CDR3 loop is CATSRDISGGSETQYF. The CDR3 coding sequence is TGTGCCACCAGCAGAGATATTAGCGGGGGGTCAGAGACCCAGTACTTC.

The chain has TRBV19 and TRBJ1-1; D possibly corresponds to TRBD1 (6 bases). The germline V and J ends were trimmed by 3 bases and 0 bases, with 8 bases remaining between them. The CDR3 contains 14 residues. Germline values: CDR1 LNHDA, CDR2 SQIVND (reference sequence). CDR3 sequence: CASSIRGMNTEAFF. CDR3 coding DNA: TGTGCCAGTAGTATCAGGGGTATGAACACTGAAGCTTTCTTT.

The CDR3 DNA reads TGTGCCAGCAGCCGCAGCGAATACGAGCAGTACTTC. It is translated as CASSRSEYEQYF. The genes are TRBV28 and TRBJ2-7, with no clear D. Germline values: CDR1 MDHEN, CDR2 SYDVKM. Trimming took off 6 bases at V and 4 bases at J, with 10 bases between the two ends. The CDR3 consists of 12 residues.

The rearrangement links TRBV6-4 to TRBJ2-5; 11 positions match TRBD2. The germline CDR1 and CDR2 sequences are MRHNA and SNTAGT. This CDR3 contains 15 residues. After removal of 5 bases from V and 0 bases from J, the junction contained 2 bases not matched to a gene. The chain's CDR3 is CASSKLAGDQETQYF. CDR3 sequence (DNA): TGTGCCAGCAGTAAACTAGCGGGGGACCAAGAGACCCAGTACTTC.

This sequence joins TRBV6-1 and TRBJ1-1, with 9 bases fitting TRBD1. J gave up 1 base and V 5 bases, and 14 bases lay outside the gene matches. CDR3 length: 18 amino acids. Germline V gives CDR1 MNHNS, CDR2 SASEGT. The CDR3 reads CASSKGNLQGARNTEAFF. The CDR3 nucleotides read TGTGCCAGCAGTAAAGGGAACTTACAGGGGGCAAGGAACACTGAAGCTTTCTTT.

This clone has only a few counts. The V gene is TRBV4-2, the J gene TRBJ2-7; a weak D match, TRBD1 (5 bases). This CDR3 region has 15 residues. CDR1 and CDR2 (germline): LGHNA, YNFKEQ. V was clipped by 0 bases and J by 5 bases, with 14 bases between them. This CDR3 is CASSQDAGFMDEQYF. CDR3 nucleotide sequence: TGTGCCAGCAGCCAAGACGCAGGGTTCATGGACGAGCAGTACTTC.

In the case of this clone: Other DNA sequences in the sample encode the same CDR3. Written as DNA, the CDR3 is TGTGCCAGCAGCCCAGGACAGAACACTGAAGCTTTCTTT. Translation: CASSPGQNTEAFF. The chain carries TRBV5-4 and TRBJ1-1; D is perhaps TRBD1 (5 bases). The CDR3 consists of 13 residues. Germline loops: CDR1 SGHNT, CDR2 YYREEE (reference sequence). V shed 4 bases and J shed 1 base, with 8 bases lying between them.

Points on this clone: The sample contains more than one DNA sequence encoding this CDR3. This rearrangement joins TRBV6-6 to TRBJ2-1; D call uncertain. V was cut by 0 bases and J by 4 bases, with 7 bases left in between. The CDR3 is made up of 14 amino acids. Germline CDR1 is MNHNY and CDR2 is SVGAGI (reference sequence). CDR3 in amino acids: CASSYSRVYNEQFF. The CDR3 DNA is TGTGCCAGCAGTTACTCGAGAGTTTACAATGAGCAGTTCTTC.

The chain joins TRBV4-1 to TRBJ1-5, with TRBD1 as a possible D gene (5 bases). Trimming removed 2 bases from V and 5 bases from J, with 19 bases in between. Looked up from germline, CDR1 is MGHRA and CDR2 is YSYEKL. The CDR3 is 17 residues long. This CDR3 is CASSQWGPPGPDQPQHF. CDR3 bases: TGCGCCAGCAGCCAATGGGGACCCCCGGGACCCGATCAGCCCCAGCATTTT.

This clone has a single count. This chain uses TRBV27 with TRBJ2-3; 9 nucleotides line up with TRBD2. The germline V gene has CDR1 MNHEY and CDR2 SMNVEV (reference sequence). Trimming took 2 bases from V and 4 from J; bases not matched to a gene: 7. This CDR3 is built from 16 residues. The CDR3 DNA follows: TGTGCCAGCAGTTTAAACCGCGGGGGGGCCTCAGATACGCAGTATTTT. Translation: CASSLNRGGASDTQYF.

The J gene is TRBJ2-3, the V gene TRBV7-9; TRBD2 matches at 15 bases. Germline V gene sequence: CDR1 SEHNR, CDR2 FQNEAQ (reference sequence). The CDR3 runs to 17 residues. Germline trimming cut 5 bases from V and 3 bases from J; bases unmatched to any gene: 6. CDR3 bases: TGTGCCAGCAGCCTTTCTGGGACTAGCGGGGGGACAGATACGCAGTATTTT. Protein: CASSLSGTSGGTDTQYF. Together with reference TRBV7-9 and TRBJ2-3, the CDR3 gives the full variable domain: DTGVSQNPRHKITKRGQNVTFRCDPISEHNRLYWYRQTLGQGPEFLTYFQNEAQLEKSRLLSDRFSAERPKGSFSTLEIQRTEQGDSAMYLCASSLSGTSGGTDTQYFGPGTRLTVL.

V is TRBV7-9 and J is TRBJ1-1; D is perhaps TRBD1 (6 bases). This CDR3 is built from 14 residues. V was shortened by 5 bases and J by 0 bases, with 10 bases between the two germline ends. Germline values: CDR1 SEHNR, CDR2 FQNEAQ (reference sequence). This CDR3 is CASSDGQLNTEAFF. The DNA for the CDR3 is TGTGCCAGCAGCGATGGACAGCTGAACACTGAAGCTTTCTTT.

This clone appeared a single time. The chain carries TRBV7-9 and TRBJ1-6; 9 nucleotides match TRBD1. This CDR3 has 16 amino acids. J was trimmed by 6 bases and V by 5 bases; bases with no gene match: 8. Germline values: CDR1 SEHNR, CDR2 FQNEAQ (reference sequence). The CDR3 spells CASSEAGTGSNSPLHF. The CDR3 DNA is TGTGCCAGCAGCGAGGCCGGGACAGGGAGTAATTCACCCCTCCACTTT.

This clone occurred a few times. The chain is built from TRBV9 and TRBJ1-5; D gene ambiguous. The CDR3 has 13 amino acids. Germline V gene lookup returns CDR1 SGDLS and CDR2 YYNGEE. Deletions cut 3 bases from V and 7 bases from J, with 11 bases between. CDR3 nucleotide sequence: TGTGCCAGCAGCGCCGGTCCCACCCAGCCCCAGCATTTT. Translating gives CASSAGPTQPQHF.

This CDR3 reads CASGTRVREQYF. CDR3 bases: TGTGCCAGCGGGACTAGAGTTAGAGAGCAGTACTTC. The chain joins TRBV2 to TRBJ2-7; 8 nucleotides agree with TRBD2. Per germline, CDR1 SNHLY and CDR2 FYNNEI. V was clipped by 8 bases and J by 7 bases; unmatched bases: 7. The length of the CDR3 is 12 residues.

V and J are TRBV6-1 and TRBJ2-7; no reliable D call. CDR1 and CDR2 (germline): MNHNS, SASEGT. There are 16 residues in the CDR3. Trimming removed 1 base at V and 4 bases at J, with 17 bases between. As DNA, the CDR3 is TGTGCCAGCAGTGAAGAGGCTTCGCAGGAAGGGTACGAGCAGTACTTC. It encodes CASSEEASQEGYEQYF.

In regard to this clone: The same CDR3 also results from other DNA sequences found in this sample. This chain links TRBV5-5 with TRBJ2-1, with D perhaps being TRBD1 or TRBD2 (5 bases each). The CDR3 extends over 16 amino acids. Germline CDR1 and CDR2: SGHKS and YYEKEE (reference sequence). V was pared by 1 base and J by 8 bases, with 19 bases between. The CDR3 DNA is TGTGCCAGCAGCTTGCGGGGAAGGGGTGGGGTGGATGAGCAGTTCTTC. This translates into CASSLRGRGGVDEQFF.

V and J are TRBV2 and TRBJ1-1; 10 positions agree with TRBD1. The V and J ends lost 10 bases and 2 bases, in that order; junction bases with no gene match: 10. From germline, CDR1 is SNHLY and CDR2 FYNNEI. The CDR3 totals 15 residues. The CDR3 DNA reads TGTGCCACCGGGACAGGGGAACCCCTCAACACTGAAGCTTTCTTT. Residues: CATGTGEPLNTEAFF.